This T cell receptor (beta chain) comes out of a study of glioma-infiltrating T cells. Study conclusions and caveats: Gliomas, especially low-grade, showed above-expected tissue-blood divergence; non-neoplastic patients showed below. Only very few CDR3 sequences appeared in both tissue and blood.

J was trimmed by 2 bases and V by 4 bases; bases with no gene match: 7. The germline V gene encodes CDR1 SGHNT and CDR2 YYREEE (reference sequence). This CDR3 comprises 15 residues. TCR alpha and beta CDR3 regions were amplified from RNA using iRepertoire nested multiplex PCR. One-step reverse transcription and amplification started from about 100-400 ng of tissue mRNA or PBMC total RNA. TCRdb itself ran the multiplex PCR reads through MiXCR, one entry per CDR3 protein. The sample lists approximately 120,000 distinct CDR3 sequences, approximately 25% occurring once. This clonotype was recorded at least ten times. The antigen remains unidentified.

The receptor was derived from a human donor with low-grade glioma or glioblastoma, undergoing nonglioma brain surgery, or in good health (not recorded which). The sample comprised glioma tissue, nonneoplastic brain tissue, or PBMCs (not recorded which). V and J are TRBV5-4 and TRBJ2-5, with 8 bases identical to TRBD2. The CDR3 spells CASSIPGTRQETQYF. The CDR3 nucleotides read TGTGCCAGCAGCATACCCGGGACTAGACAAGAGACCCAGTACTTC. Complete variable domain (other parts from reference TRBV5-4 and TRBJ2-5): ETGVTQSPTHLIKTRGQQVTLRCSSQSGHNTVSWYQQALGQGPQFIFQYYREEENGRGNFPPRFSGLQFPNYSSELNVNALELDDSALYLCASSIPGTRQETQYFGPGTRLLVL.